Shown below are 25 T cell receptor beta chains from a single sample sequenced in a study of beta chain features in type 1 diabetes. Whole-study findings and limits: Researchers report that Type 1 diabetes patients had moderately but significantly shorter TCRB CDR3s across all four CD4+ subsets.

The investigators reverse transcribed all of the isolated RNA, so they sequenced expressed TCRB transcripts. TCRdb's copy holds only in-frame clones and misses some; the assay was immunoSEQ multiplex PCR. The profile shows 300,000 to 350,000 clones, about 13% of them singletons. Their cognate antigens are unknown. The sequencing sample was made of naive CD4+ T cells from blood. These receptors came from a woman aged 18-35 years with type 1 diabetes.

This clone was seen a handful of times. The chain is built from TRBV27 and TRBJ2-1, with TRBD1 matching over 9 bases. The CDR3 sequence is 15 residues long. Losses at the gene ends were 3 bases for V and 2 bases for J; bases not matched to a gene: 2. Germline CDR1 and CDR2: MNHEY and SMNVEV (reference sequence). CDR3 DNA: TGTGCCAGCAGTTTCGGGGACAGGGCCTACAATGAGCAGTTCTTC. It yields the protein CASSFGDRAYNEQFF.

The chain couples TRBV4-3 to TRBJ2-1; 9 bases map to TRBD2. Germline-derived CDR1 and CDR2 are LGHNA and YSLEER. The junction had 13 bases not matched to a gene; V was cut back by 1 base and J by 0 bases. There are 20 residues in the CDR3. CDR3 in DNA: TGCGCCAGCAGCCAAGTGGTAGGACTAGCGCGGGGGAGCTCCTACAATGAGCAGTTCTTC. This encodes CASSQVVGLARGSSYNEQFF.

This clone was observed at least ten times. The V gene is TRBV11-2, the J gene TRBJ2-1, with D unclear. The CDR3 loop spans 11 amino acids. Germline V gives CDR1 SGHAT, CDR2 FQNNGV. Deletions cut 5 bases from V and 4 bases from J, with 3 bases between. CDR3 loop: CASSPYNEQFF. Here the CDR3 DNA reads TGTGCCAGCAGCCCTTACAATGAGCAGTTCTTC.

The rearrangement uses TRBV5-1 and TRBJ2-7, with D perhaps matching TRBD1 (6 bases). V shed 0 bases and J shed 2 bases, with 12 bases lying between them. The CDR3 totals 15 residues. Germline V CDR1 and CDR2: SGHRS, YFSETQ. The CDR3 bases are TGCGCCAGCAGCTTGGGGACAGTCCGGCCCTACGAGCAGTACTTC. Protein product: CASSLGTVRPYEQYF. Full variable domain (remainder filled in from reference TRBV5-1 and TRBJ2-7): KAGVTQTPRYLIKTRGQQVTLSCSPISGHRSVSWYQQTPGQGLQFLFEYFSETQRNKGNFPGRFSGRQFSNSRSEMNVSTLELGDSALYLCASSLGTVRPYEQYFGPGTRLTVT.

As to this clone: The sample has other DNA sequences that encode this CDR3 too. This chain uses TRBV27 with TRBJ1-2; possibly TRBD1 for D (5 bases). This CDR3 is 13 amino acids long. Germline V gene data show CDR1 as MNHEY and CDR2 as SMNVEV (reference sequence). The V end lost 3 bases, the J end lost 3 bases, and 8 bases lay between the germline ends. CDR3 sequence: CASSFTGDYGYTF. DNA for the CDR3: TGTGCCAGCAGTTTCACGGGGGACTATGGCTACACCTTC.

The chain joins TRBV6-5 to TRBJ1-2; 7 positions match TRBD1. CDR3 length equals 14 residues. The V gene end was trimmed by 0 bases and the J gene end by 8 bases; junction bases not matched to a gene: 6. Germline CDR1 reads MNHEY; CDR2 reads SVGAGI. The CDR3 nucleotides are TGTGCCAGCAGTTACTCGTTAGACAGGGCGGGCTACACCTTC. Its translation is CASSYSLDRAGYTF.

CDR3 amino acids: CASSQEVQAVPWNEQFF. The DNA for the CDR3 is TGTGCCAGCAGCCAAGAGGTTCAAGCGGTCCCATGGAATGAGCAGTTCTTC. V is TRBV4-2 and J is TRBJ2-1, with D possibly TRBD2 on 5 matching bases. The CDR3 sequence is 17 residues long. The V gene lost 0 bases and the J gene lost 7 bases, with 19 bases spanning the gap. CDR1 and CDR2 from the germline V gene are LGHNA and YNFKEQ.

This chain links TRBV2 with TRBJ1-5; D may be TRBD1 (5 bases). Trimming removed 3 bases from V and 9 bases from J, with 12 bases in between. This CDR3 is built from 13 residues. The germline gives CDR1 SNHLY, CDR2 FYNNEI. CDR3 region: CASSDSGGGPQHF. Here the CDR3 DNA reads TGTGCCAGCAGTGATTCGGGGGGTGGGCCCCAGCATTTT.

V and J are TRBV6-6 and TRBJ2-1; 7 bases line up with TRBD2. The J segment lost 5 bases and the V segment lost 2 bases, leaving 6 bases of the junction unmatched. The germline V gene encodes CDR1 MNHNY and CDR2 SVGAGI (reference sequence). The CDR3 loop spans 15 amino acids. The DNA for the CDR3 is TGTGCCAGCAGTTACCCTAGCGGATTTAACAATGAGCAGTTCTTC. It specifies CASSYPSGFNNEQFF.

This clone was seen a handful of times. CDR3 region: CASSLRGNPYNEQFF. The CDR3 DNA sequence: TGTGCCAGCAGCTTACGGGGGAACCCCTACAATGAGCAGTTCTTC. J is TRBJ2-1 and V is TRBV7-9; tentative D call: TRBD2 (6 bases). Germline V gene lookup returns CDR1 SEHNR and CDR2 FQNEAQ (reference sequence). V lost 2 bases to trimming and J lost 2 bases, with 10 bases between them. The CDR3 is 15 amino acids.

The rearrangement uses TRBV18 and TRBJ2-7; 9 nucleotides line up with TRBD1. Germline CDR1 reads KGHSH; CDR2 reads LQKENI. The length of the CDR3 is 19 residues. V was pared by 3 bases and J by 5 bases, with 20 bases of the junction left unmatched. This chain's CDR3 is CASSPFPSSGTGFLNEQYV. The CDR3 region has the DNA TGTGCCAGCTCACCTTTTCCGTCGTCCGGGACAGGGTTCCTGAACGAGCAGTACGTC.

The chain employs TRBV7-9 and TRBJ2-2, with 7 bases that match TRBD1. Germline lookup yields CDR1 SEHNR and CDR2 FQNEAQ (reference sequence). Trimming took 4 bases from V and 3 from J; bases not matched to a gene: 5. The CDR3 is 15 residues long. CDR3 sequence: CASSSRTGHTGELFF. The CDR3 nucleotides read TGTGCCAGCAGCTCTAGGACAGGACACACCGGGGAGCTGTTTTTT. Drawing the rest from reference TRBV7-9 and TRBJ2-2, the complete variable domain is DTGVSQNPRHKITKRGQNVTFRCDPISEHNRLYWYRQTLGQGPEFLTYFQNEAQLEKSRLLSDRFSAERPKGSFSTLEIQRTEQGDSAMYLCASSSRTGHTGELFFGEGSRLTVL.

The genes are TRBV5-6 and TRBJ2-7, with D perhaps matching TRBD1 (5 bases). The CDR3 loop spans 13 amino acids. Germline assignment: CDR1 SGHDT and CDR2 YYEEEE. Trimming removed 4 bases at V and 5 bases at J, with 13 bases between. This chain's CDR3 is CASSLTGFNEQYV. The CDR3 nucleotides are TGTGCCAGCAGCCTTACAGGATTTAACGAGCAGTACGTC.

V usage is TRBV6-1 and J usage is TRBJ2-7, with 7 nucleotides matching TRBD1. V was clipped by 2 bases and J by 3 bases; unmatched bases: 7. The CDR3 totals 15 residues. CDR1 and CDR2 (germline): MNHNS, SASEGT. The CDR3: CASSERQGGGYEQYV. The CDR3 DNA reads as TGTGCCAGCAGTGAACGACAGGGTGGAGGCTACGAGCAGTACGTC.

With regard to this clone: Other DNA sequences in the sample encode the same CDR3. V gene TRBV6-6 combines with J gene TRBJ1-5, with TRBD1 matching 8 bases. From germline, CDR1 is MNHNY and CDR2 SVGAGI (reference sequence). Trimming removed 0 bases from V and 7 bases from J; junction bases left unmatched: 5. This CDR3 spans 15 amino acids. CDR3 loop: CASSYSGQGAQPQHF. The CDR3 nucleotides are TGTGCCAGCAGTTACTCGGGGCAGGGGGCCCAGCCCCAGCATTTT.

The rearrangement links TRBV6-6 to TRBJ2-6; D is uncertain. The CDR3 has 15 amino acids. Looked up from germline, CDR1 is MNHNY and CDR2 is SVGAGI (reference sequence). V dropped 2 bases and J dropped 1 base, with 6 bases sitting between them. CDR3 nucleotides: TGTGCCAGCAGTTACCCAGAATCTGGGGCCAACGTCCTGACTTTC. Translated: CASSYPESGANVLTF.

The J gene is TRBJ2-7, the V gene TRBV6-5; a weak D match, TRBD1 (5 bases). Trimming took 6 bases from V and 6 from J, leaving 18 bases between them. The CDR3 has 14 residues. Per the germline V gene, CDR1 is MNHEY and CDR2 is SVGAGI. CDR3 amino acids: CASRPTIGHSEQYF. The CDR3 DNA reads TGTGCCAGCAGACCGACCATAGGACATAGCGAGCAGTACTTC.

The CDR3: CASLPAGNRVDNEQFF. The CDR3, as DNA: TGCGCCAGCCTACCGGCGGGGAACCGGGTAGATAATGAGCAGTTCTTC. The V gene is TRBV5-1, the J gene TRBJ2-1; perhaps TRBD2 as D (6 bases). V was pared by 7 bases and J by 7 bases, with 24 bases between. CDR1 is SGHRS, CDR2 YFSETQ, per germline. This CDR3 is 16 amino acids long.

The J gene is TRBJ1-5, the V gene TRBV28; TRBD1 might be the D (6 bases). The V and J ends lost 5 bases and 0 bases respectively, with 20 bases between them. The CDR3 totals 18 residues. CDR1 and CDR2 (germline): MDHEN, SYDVKM. The CDR3 spells CASSAFRGTGHSNQPQHF. As DNA, the CDR3 is TGTGCCAGCAGTGCCTTCAGGGGAACAGGCCATAGCAATCAGCCCCAGCATTTT.

This clone was observed a few times. Written as DNA, the CDR3 is TGTGCCAGCAACACCGACGCCGGAGCAGGGGGGTACTTC. Residues: CASNTDAGAGGYF. This chain links TRBV5-6 with TRBJ2-7; 7 bases are a match to TRBD1. Trimming cost V 6 bases and J 12 bases; bases outside gene matches: 15. The CDR3 is 13 amino acids. Germline V gene sequence: CDR1 SGHDT, CDR2 YYEEEE.

The chain employs TRBV4-1 and TRBJ1-2; D ambiguous. The CDR3 covers 12 residues. Germline values: CDR1 MGHRA, CDR2 YSYEKL. Trimming removed 0 bases at V and 8 bases at J, with 7 bases between. As DNA, the CDR3 is TGCGCCAGCAGCCAAGAGGCGCGGGGCTACACCTTC. Translating it yields CASSQEARGYTF.

This clone was seen a handful of times. Other nucleotide sequences from this sample produce the same CDR3. The V and J genes are TRBV30 and TRBJ2-5; perhaps TRBD2 as D (5 bases). Germline-derived CDR1 and CDR2 are GTSNPN and SVGIG (reference sequence). The CDR3 has 12 amino acids. V was trimmed by 0 bases and J by 4 bases, leaving 6 bases between them. Here the CDR3 DNA reads TGTGCCTGGAGTGTACGGGGAGAGACCCAGTACTTC. This gives the protein CAWSVRGETQYF.

The chain carries TRBV4-2 and TRBJ2-7, with 8 bases matching TRBD2. This CDR3 has 15 amino acids. V was pared by 1 base and J by 2 bases, with 4 bases of the junction left unmatched. Germline V CDR1 and CDR2: LGHNA, YNFKEQ. This CDR3 is CASSQGVGRAYEQYF. The CDR3 nucleotides are TGTGCCAGCAGCCAAGGGGTCGGGAGGGCCTACGAGCAGTACTTC.

This clone turned up a few times. V and J are TRBV9 and TRBJ2-4; D is perhaps TRBD1 (6 bases). V was pared by 0 bases and J by 9 bases, with 16 bases between. Per germline, CDR1 SGDLS and CDR2 YYNGEE. The CDR3 has 15 residues. Here the CDR3 reads CASSVEHLPRGIQYF. CDR3 in DNA: TGTGCCAGCAGCGTAGAGCACCTTCCCAGGGGCATTCAGTACTTC.

This chain joins TRBV5-4 and TRBJ1-1; D remains unclear. Trimming pared 4 bases from V and 7 bases from J, leaving 11 bases between. The CDR3 consists of 12 residues. Germline V gives CDR1 SGHNT, CDR2 YYREEE (reference sequence). The CDR3: CASSLGGVEAFF. As DNA, the CDR3 is TGTGCCAGCAGCCTGGGCGGGGTTGAAGCTTTCTTT.